This TCR beta chain derives from a study of blood T cell repertoires in COVID-19. CDR3 size: 18 residues. Germline V gene sequence: CDR1 MNHEY, CDR2 SVGEGT. V gave up 5 bases and J gave up 2 bases; unmatched junction bases: 12. Produced via immunoSEQ multiplex PCR; TCRdb's table is partial and in-frame only. The sample carries about 40,000 clones, about 90% recorded once. This chain connects TRBV6-2 or TRBV6-3 to TRBJ1-5; 10 bases are shared with TRBD1. The sequencing input was peripheral blood. This clonotype originated in a woman in her 70s with acute or convalescent COVID-19. CDR3 sequence (DNA): TGTGCCAGCAGTCCCGGGACAGGGGTGATGGTCGGCAATCAGCCCCAGCATTTT. Amino acids: CASSPGTGVMVGNQPQHF.